This entry describes one TCR beta chain. Patients at the Seattle site were enrolled during active infection and followed longitudinally. As handled by the study authors: Estimated nucleated cell counts came from reference gene primer amplification. Here immunoSEQ multiplex PCR was the method, and the copy in TCRdb shows in-frame clones only, minus some. V and J calls plus clone size are reproduced from that table; the DNA served to infer D and trimming. The sample lists 150,000 or so clones, around 79% occurring once. This sample was taken from a study of blood T cell repertoires in COVID-19. On the study more broadly: Both acute and convalescent COVID-19 samples were obtained from the United States, Italy and Spain.

The CDR3 loop spans 16 amino acids. V shed 5 bases and J shed 2 bases, with 18 bases lying between them. Per germline, CDR1 MNHEY and CDR2 SMNVEV (reference sequence). The specimen sequenced was peripheral blood. The sequence derives from a woman in her 70s with COVID-19, enrolled during active disease. The rearrangement joins TRBV27 to TRBJ1-1, with D maybe TRBD1 (5 bases). CDR3 loop: CASSPILRALNTEAFF. The CDR3 DNA is TGTGCCAGCAGTCCTATCCTCAGGGCTCTAAACACTGAAGCTTTCTTT.